A single T cell receptor (beta chain) is shown here with its context. This sample stems from a study of graft-versus-host responses after intestinal transplantation. Study as a whole: As for transplant type, recipients had multivisceral, liver-intestinal, or isolated intestinal grafts. Uniformly, recipients were administered anti-thymocyte globulin induction with subsequent tacrolimus and steroids for approximately 3 years.

Method: immunoSEQ multiplex PCR; TCRdb's copy keeps in-frame clones and lacks some. The repertoire holds tens of thousands of clones, with over 85% as singletons. Sampling of post-transplant bone marrow used the posterior iliac crest or another site. Germline values: CDR1 MDHEN, CDR2 SYDVKM. This CDR3 is 15 amino acids long. The V end lost 3 bases, the J end lost 0 bases, and 10 bases lay between the germline ends. The clonotype originates from a human patient who received an intestinal transplant, so some T cells may come from the graft donor. This material consisted of bone marrow, taken 734 days after intestinal transplantation. This chain joins TRBV28 and TRBJ2-3; D perhaps matches TRBD2 (5 bases). CDR3 in DNA: TGTGCCAGCAGTTTCAGGAGCGGAAGCACAGATACGCAGTATTTT. It encodes CASSFRSGSTDTQYF.